A selection of T cell receptor beta chains follows, all from one sample in a study of T cells in Graves' hyperthyroidism and ophthalmopathy. MiXCR, applied by TCRdb to the multiplex PCR reads, yields one record per CDR3 protein. The sample has about 560,000 distinct CDR3 sequences, approximately 44% seen once. Material for sequencing was peripheral blood or thyroid tissue (not recorded which). Source of these receptors: a woman aged 18-30 years with Graves' hyperthyroidism. Each CDR3 is given with its conserved first and last residue. The D gene is left open where the match is weak. A clone size is listed for some rows: how often the clone was seen (once, few, many), or a class if it is expanded.

TRBJ2-7 NA TRBD2 TRBV20-1 CSARTSGRGEQYF TGCAGTGCTCGGACTAGCGGGAGAGGGGAGCAGTACTTC
TRBJ1-2 NA NA TRBV7-8 CASSRDEANYGYTF TGTGCCAGCAGCCGCGACGAAGCTAACTATGGCTACACCTTC
TRBJ1-5 NA NA TRBV19 CASSGSQPQHF TGTGCCAGTAGCGGGAGCCAGCCCCAGCATTTT
TRBJ1-1 many NA TRBV13 CASSFREATEAFF TGTGCCAGCAGCTTCAGGGAGGCCACTGAAGCTTTCTTT
TRBJ2-5 NA NA TRBV7-9 CASSAGRTTTPQYF TGTGCCAGCAGCGCCGGCAGGACTACAACCCCCCAGTACTTC
TRBJ1-1 NA NA TRBV2 CASSLESGYTEAFF TGTGCCAGCAGCTTGGAGTCCGGGTACACTGAAGCTTTCTTT
TRBJ1-5 many NA TRBV6-6 CASSPTWDQPQHF TGTGCCAGCAGTCCGACGTGGGATCAGCCCCAGCATTTT
TRBJ1-6 many NA TRBV2 CASSEWGNNSPLHF TGTGCCAGCAGTGAATGGGGTAATAATTCACCCCTCCACTTT
TRBJ1-2 few NA TRBV29-1 CSVEDVAGEVWGYTF TGCAGCGTTGAAGATGTAGCAGGGGAAGTATGGGGCTACACCTTC
TRBJ2-7 few TRBD1 TRBV12-3/TRBV12-4 CASRPGQPVSYEQYF TGTGCCAGCAGACCGGGACAGCCTGTCTCCTACGAGCAGTACTTC
TRBJ2-7 few NA TRBV5-1 CASSPPSGDEQYF TGCGCCAGCAGCCCCCCGTCGGGGGACGAGCAGTACTTC
TRBJ1-2 once NA TRBV25-1 CASSSRRQASSNYGYTF TGTGCCAGCAGTTCCCGCCGACAGGCATCCTCTAACTATGGCTACACCTTC
TRBJ2-7 NA TRBD2 TRBV7-9 CASSVQKTSGRVEQYF TGTGCCAGCAGCGTACAGAAGACTAGCGGGAGGGTAGAGCAGTACTTC
TRBJ2-7 few NA TRBV29-1 CSLTYEQYF TGCAGCTTGACCTACGAGCAGTACTTC
TRBJ2-2 NA NA TRBV6-1 CASIRGNTGELFF TGTGCCAGCATCCGGGGGAACACCGGGGAGCTGTTTTTT
TRBJ2-7 NA TRBD1 TRBV9 CASSASGTGKNEQYF TGTGCCAGCAGCGCAAGCGGGACAGGGAAGAACGAGCAGTACTTC
TRBJ2-5 NA NA TRBV7-9 CASSQRGGQPQYF TGCGCCAGCAGCCAAAGGGGGGGGCAGCCCCAGTACTTC
TRBJ1-4 NA NA TRBV20-1 CSAHDSGSGATNEKLFF TGCAGTGCTCACGACAGTGGTAGCGGGGCAACTAATGAAAAACTGTTTTTT
TRBJ2-7 NA NA TRBV24-1 CATSAGGGIQQYF TGTGCCACCAGTGCTGGTGGCGGGATTCAGCAGTACTTC
TRBJ2-7 few NA TRBV9 CASSVNGAVAGEQYF TGTGCCAGCAGCGTGAATGGGGCTGTGGCGGGGGAGCAGTACTTC
TRBJ1-2 few NA TRBV5-1 CASSLQGFQDRYTF TGCGCCAGCAGCTTGCAGGGCTTCCAGGACCGCTACACCTTC
TRBJ2-7 NA TRBD2 TRBV29-1 CSVTGLAAYEQYF TGCAGCGTGACGGGACTAGCGGCCTACGAGCAGTACTTC
TRBJ1-5 many NA TRBV10-3 CAISQTANSNQPQHF TGTGCCATCAGTCAGACAGCGAATAGCAATCAGCCCCAGCATTTT
TRBJ1-1 many NA TRBV29-1 CSVAGGVNTEAFF TGCAGCGTCGCCGGAGGGGTGAACACTGAAGCTTTCTTT
TRBJ1-1 NA NA TRBV10-3 CASSYVGGRENTEAFF TGTGCCAGCAGTTACGTCGGGGGCCGAGAGAACACTGAAGCTTTCTTT
TRBJ2-6 NA NA TRBV24-1 CATSERSSGANVLTF TGTGCCACCAGTGAAAGATCCTCCGGGGCCAACGTCCTGACTTTC
TRBJ2-7 many NA TRBV20-1 CSARDTGRGEQYF TGCAGTGCTAGAGATACAGGCAGGGGCGAGCAGTACTTC
TRBJ2-7 few NA TRBV6-1 CASSEASLAGYYEQYF TGTGCCAGCAGTGAAGCGTCGTTAGCCGGGTACTACGAGCAGTACTTC
TRBJ1-4 many NA TRBV7-9 CASSRFGDNEKLFF TGTGCCAGCAGCCGTTTTGGAGATAATGAAAAACTGTTTTTT
TRBJ1-1 NA NA TRBV25-1 CASKTANTEAFF TGTGCCAGCAAGACAGCGAACACTGAAGCTTTCTTT
TRBJ1-5 NA NA TRBV7-2 CASSLSGTYNQPQHF TGTGCCAGCAGCTTATCGGGGACATACAATCAGCCCCAGCATTTT
TRBJ2-6 NA TRBD1 TRBV2 CARSKGQGPGANVLTF TGTGCCAGGTCGAAGGGACAGGGCCCTGGGGCCAACGTCCTGACTTTC
TRBJ1-3 few TRBD1 TRBV11-2 CASSLLTGSSGNTIYF TGTGCCAGCAGCTTATTGACAGGGAGCTCTGGAAACACCATATATTTT
TRBJ2-5 NA NA TRBV7-3 CASSQDRGAETQYF TGTGCCAGCAGCCAAGATCGGGGGGCGGAGACCCAGTACTTC
TRBJ2-5 NA NA TRBV6-6 CASSYVGEETQYF TGTGCCAGCAGTTACGTGGGGGAAGAGACCCAGTACTTC
TRBJ1-4 few NA TRBV2 CASSIPLGEKLFF TGTGCCAGCAGTATCCCCCTGGGAGAAAAACTGTTTTTT
TRBJ2-5 NA NA TRBV29-1 CSVETAGETQYF TGCAGCGTTGAAACGGCTGGCGAGACCCAGTACTTC
TRBJ1-2 NA TRBD1 TRBV10-2 CATGVLYGYTF TGCGCAACAGGGGTACTCTATGGCTACACCTTC
TRBJ1-1 few NA TRBV3-1 CASSGGTADTEAFF TGTGCCAGCAGTGGGGGGACGGCGGACACTGAAGCTTTCTTT
TRBJ1-1 NA NA TRBV6-1 CASGTAARSTEAFF TGTGCCAGCGGGACGGCGGCAAGGAGCACTGAAGCTTTCTTT
TRBJ1-5 once NA TRBV7-6 CASSSGGPQPQHF TGTGCCAGCAGCTCTGGGGGGCCTCAGCCCCAGCATTTT
TRBJ1-2 NA NA TRBV12-3/TRBV12-4 CASSIELNTGGYTF TGTGCCAGCAGCATTGAACTCAATACAGGGGGCTACACCTTC
TRBJ1-2 NA TRBD1 TRBV11-2 CASSLYPRDSNYGYTF TGTGCCAGCAGTTTATATCCCCGGGACAGTAACTATGGCTACACCTTC
TRBJ2-7 NA NA TRBV7-2 CASSQGLGSGLHEQYF TGTGCCAGCAGCCAAGGTCTAGGGTCAGGGTTGCACGAGCAGTACTTC
TRBJ2-7 many TRBD1 TRBV29-1 CSAGGFGTGGAEQYF TGCAGCGCTGGTGGTTTCGGGACAGGGGGCGCCGAGCAGTACTTC
TRBJ1-1 few NA TRBV20-1 CSADQADEAFF TGCAGTGCAGATCAAGCAGATGAAGCTTTCTTT
TRBJ2-5 many TRBD2 TRBV25-1 CASTTGLAGAVETQYF TGTGCCAGCACCACGGGACTAGCGGGAGCTGTGGAGACCCAGTACTTC
TRBJ2-7 NA TRBD2 TRBV25-1 CASTRTSGTLQYF TGTGCCAGCACCCGGACTAGCGGGACTCTGCAGTACTTC
TRBJ1-4 many TRBD1 TRBV2 CASSERGQLNEKLFF TGTGCCAGCAGTGAAAGGGGACAGTTGAATGAAAAACTGTTTTTT
TRBJ1-5 few NA TRBV7-9 CASGGGYSNQPQHF TGTGCCAGCGGCGGGGGGTATAGCAATCAGCCCCAGCATTTT
TRBJ1-6 many NA TRBV9 CASSPLLGNSPLHF TGTGCCAGCAGCCCCCTCCTGGGTAATTCACCCCTCCACTTT
TRBJ2-3 NA NA TRBV15 CATSARAPDTQYF TGTGCCACCAGCGCCAGGGCCCCAGATACGCAGTATTTT
TRBJ2-2 few NA TRBV7-2 CASSSLDRNTGELFF TGTGCCAGCAGCTCGTTGGACAGGAACACCGGGGAGCTGTTTTTT
TRBJ2-7 NA NA TRBV12-3/TRBV12-4 CASLPRAGGRYEQYF TGTGCCAGCCTCCCTAGGGCAGGTGGGAGGTACGAGCAGTACTTC